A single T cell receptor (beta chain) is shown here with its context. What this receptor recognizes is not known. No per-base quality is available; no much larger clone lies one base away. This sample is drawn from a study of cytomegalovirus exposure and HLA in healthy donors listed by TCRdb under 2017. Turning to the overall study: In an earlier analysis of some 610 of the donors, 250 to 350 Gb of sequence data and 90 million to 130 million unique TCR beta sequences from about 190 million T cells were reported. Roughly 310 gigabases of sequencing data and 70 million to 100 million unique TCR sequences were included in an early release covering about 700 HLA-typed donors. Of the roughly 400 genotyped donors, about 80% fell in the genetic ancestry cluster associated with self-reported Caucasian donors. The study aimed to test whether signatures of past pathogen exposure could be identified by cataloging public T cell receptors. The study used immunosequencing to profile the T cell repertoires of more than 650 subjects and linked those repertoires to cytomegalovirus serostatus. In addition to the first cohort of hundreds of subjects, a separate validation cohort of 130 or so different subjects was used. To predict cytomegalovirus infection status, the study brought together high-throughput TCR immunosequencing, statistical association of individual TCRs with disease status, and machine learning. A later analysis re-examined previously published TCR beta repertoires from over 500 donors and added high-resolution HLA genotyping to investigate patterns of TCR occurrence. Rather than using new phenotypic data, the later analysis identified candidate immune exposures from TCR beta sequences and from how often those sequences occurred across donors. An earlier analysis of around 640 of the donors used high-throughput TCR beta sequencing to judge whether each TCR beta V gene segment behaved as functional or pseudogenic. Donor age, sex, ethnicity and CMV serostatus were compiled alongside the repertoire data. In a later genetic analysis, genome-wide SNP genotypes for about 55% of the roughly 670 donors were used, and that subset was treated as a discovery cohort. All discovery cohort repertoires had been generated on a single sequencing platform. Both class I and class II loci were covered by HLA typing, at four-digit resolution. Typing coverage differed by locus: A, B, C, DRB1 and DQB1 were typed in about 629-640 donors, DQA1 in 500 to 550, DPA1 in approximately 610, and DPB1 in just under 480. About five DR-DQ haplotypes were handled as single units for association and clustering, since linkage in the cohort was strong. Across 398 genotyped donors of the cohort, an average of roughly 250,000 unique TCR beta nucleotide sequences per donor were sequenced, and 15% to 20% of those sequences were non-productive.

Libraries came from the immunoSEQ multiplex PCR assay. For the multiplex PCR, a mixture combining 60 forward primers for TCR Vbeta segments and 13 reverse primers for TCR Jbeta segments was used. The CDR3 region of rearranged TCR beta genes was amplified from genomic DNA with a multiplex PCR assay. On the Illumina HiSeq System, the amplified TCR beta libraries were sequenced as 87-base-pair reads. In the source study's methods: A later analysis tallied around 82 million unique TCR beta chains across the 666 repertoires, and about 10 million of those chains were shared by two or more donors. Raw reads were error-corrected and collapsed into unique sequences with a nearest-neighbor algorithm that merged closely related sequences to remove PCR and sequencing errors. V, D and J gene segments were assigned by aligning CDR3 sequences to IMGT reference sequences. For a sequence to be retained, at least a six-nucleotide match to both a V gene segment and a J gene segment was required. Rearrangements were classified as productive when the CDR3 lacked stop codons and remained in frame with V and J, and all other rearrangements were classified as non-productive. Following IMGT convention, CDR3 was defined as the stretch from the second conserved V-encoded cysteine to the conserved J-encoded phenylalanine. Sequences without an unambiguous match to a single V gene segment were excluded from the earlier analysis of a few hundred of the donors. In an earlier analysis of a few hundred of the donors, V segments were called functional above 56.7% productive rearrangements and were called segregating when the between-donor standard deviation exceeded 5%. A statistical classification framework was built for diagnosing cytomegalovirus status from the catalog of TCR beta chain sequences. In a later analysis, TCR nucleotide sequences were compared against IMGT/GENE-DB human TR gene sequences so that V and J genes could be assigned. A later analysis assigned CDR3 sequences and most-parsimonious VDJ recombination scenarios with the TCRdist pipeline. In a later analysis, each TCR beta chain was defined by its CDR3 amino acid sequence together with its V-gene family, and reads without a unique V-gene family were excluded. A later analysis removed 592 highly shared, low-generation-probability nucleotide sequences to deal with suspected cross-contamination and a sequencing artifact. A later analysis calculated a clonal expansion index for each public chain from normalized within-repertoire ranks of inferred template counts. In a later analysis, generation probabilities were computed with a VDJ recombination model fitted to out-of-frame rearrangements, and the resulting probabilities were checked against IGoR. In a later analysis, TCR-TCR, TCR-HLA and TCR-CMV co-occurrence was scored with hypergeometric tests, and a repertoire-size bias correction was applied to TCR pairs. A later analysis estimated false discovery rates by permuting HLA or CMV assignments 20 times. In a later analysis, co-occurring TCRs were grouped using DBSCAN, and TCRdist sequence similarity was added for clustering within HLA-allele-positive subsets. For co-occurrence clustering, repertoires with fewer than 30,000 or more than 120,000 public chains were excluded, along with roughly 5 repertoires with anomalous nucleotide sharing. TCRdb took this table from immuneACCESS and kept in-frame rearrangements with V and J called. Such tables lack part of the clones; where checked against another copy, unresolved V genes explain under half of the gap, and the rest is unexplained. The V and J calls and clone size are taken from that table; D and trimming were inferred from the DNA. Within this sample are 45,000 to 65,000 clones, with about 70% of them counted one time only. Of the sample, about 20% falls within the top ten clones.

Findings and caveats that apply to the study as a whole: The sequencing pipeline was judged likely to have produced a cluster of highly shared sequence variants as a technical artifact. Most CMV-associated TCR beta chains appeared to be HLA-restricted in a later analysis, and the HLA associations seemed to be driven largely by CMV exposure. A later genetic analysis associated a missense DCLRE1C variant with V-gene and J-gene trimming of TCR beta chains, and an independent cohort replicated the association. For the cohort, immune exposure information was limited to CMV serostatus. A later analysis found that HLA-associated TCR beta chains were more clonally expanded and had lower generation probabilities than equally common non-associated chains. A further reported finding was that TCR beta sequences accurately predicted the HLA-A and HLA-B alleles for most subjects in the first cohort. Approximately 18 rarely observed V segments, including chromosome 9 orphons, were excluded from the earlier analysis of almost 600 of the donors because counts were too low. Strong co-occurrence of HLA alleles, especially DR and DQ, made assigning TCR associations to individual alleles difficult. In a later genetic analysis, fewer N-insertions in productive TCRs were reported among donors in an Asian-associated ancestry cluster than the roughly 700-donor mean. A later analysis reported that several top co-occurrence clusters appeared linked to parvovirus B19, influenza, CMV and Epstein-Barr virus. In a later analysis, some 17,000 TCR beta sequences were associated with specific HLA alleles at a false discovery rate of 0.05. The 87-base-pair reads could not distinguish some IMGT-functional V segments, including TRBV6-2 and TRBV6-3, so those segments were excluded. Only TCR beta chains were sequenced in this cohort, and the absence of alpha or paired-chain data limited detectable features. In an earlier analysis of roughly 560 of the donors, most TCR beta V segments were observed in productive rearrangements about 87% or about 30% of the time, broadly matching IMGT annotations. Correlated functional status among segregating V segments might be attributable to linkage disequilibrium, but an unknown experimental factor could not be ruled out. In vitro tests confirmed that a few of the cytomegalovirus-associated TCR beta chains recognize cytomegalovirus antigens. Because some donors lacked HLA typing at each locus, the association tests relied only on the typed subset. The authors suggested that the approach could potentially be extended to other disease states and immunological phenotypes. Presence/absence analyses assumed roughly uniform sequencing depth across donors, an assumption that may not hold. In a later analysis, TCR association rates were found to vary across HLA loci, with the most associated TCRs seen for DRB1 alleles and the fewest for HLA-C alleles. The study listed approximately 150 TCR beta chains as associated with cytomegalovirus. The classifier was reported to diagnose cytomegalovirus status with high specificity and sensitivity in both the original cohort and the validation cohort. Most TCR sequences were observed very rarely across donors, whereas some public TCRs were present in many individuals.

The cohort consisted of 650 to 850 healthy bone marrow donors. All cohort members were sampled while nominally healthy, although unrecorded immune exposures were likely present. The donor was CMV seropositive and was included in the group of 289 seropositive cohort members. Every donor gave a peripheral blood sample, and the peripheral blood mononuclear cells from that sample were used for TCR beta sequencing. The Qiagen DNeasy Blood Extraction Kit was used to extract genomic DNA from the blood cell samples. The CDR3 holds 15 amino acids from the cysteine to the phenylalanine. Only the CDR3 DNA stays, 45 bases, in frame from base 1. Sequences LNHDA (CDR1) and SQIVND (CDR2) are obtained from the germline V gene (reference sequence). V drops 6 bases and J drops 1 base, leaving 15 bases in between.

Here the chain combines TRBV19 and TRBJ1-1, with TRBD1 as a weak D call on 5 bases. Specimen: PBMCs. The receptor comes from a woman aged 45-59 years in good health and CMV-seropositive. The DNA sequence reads TGTGCCAGTAGAGAACCCAAGGGGCCGAACACTGAAGCTTTCTTT. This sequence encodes CASREPKGPNTEAFF.